The clone carrying this T cell receptor (beta chain) turned up a few times. What it recognizes is unknown. With 60 Vbeta and 13 Jbeta primers, the PCR was carried out. Libraries were prepared by immunoSEQ multiplex PCR; TCRdb keeps only in-frame clonotypes and omits some of them. Of 150,000 to 200,000 clones listed, roughly 80% are singletons. Per germline, CDR1 PRHDT and CDR2 FYEKMQ (reference sequence). This CDR3 comprises 14 residues. V was pared by 5 bases and J by 2 bases, with 2 bases of the junction left unmatched. This record belongs to a study of cytomegalovirus exposure and HLA in healthy donors. Study results and limitations: In an earlier analysis, about 87% or about 30%: the productive usage of most TCR beta V segments.

The sequence was collected from a man in his forties or fifties in good health and CMV-seropositive. This sequence joins TRBV13 and TRBJ1-2, with 10 bases lining up with TRBD1. The sequencing sample was made of PBMCs. CDR3 region: CASSAGQGNYGYTF. In DNA form, the CDR3 reads TGTGCCAGCAGCGCGGGACAGGGGAACTATGGCTACACCTTC. Drawing the rest from reference TRBV13 and TRBJ1-2, the complete variable domain is AAGVIQSPRHLIKEKRETATLKCYPIPRHDTVYWYQQGPGQDPQFLISFYEKMQSDKGSIPDRFSAQQFSDYHSELNMSSLELGDSALYFCASSAGQGNYGYTFGSGTRLTVV.